This T cell receptor beta chain came from a study of shared T cell receptors in the human thymus. Sequenced by immunoSEQ multiplex PCR; TCRdb stores in-frame clones only, minus some. The sample lists about 660,000 clones; 88% were seen once. Germline CDR1 and CDR2: SEHNR and FQNEAQ (reference sequence). The CDR3 runs to 16 residues. The V end lost 4 bases, the J end lost 0 bases, and 13 bases lay between the germline ends. This sample also appeared in a second study, on human thymus T cells. As that report states: Related work found strong thymic repertoire overlap between unrelated individuals.

The V call is TRBV7-9, the J call TRBJ2-1; D might be TRBD1 (6 bases). The source of this sequence is a boy under two years old with a congenital heart defect. The specimen sequenced was thymocytes. CDR3 sequence: CASSSPGHLSYNEQFF. The CDR3 DNA is TGTGCCAGCAGCTCTCCGGGACATCTCTCCTACAATGAGCAGTTCTTC.